The 27 T cell receptor beta chains presented below share a single source sample, sequenced in a study of Ad26.COV2.S vaccination and SARS-CoV-2 variants. The treatment is: 15 to 20 received Ad26.COV2.S at low or high dose, single or two shots; several received placebo; per-sample allocation not given. Each sample was drawn 63 days after the first injection (of vaccine or placebo). Profiled with immunoSEQ multiplex PCR; TCRdb holds only in-frame clones, not every one. The table has over 400,000 clones, about 90% seen once. The sequencing used peripheral blood, collected in a trial of Ad26.COV2.S vaccine versus placebo. These receptors were obtained from a person between 18 and 59 years old who received the Ad26.COV2.S COVID-19 vaccine or a placebo.

This clone was seen just once. The rearrangement uses TRBV2 and TRBJ2-7, with D perhaps given as TRBD1 or TRBD2 (6 bases each). Trimming removed 5 bases from V and 7 bases from J, with 18 bases in between. Germline lookup yields CDR1 SNHLY and CDR2 FYNNEI. This CDR3 region has 14 residues. CDR3 nucleotides: TGTGCCAGCAGTTGGAGGGGGATCAGAGGTGAGCAGTACTTC. Encoded protein: CASSWRGIRGEQYF. Supplemented by reference TRBV2 and TRBJ2-7, the full variable domain reads EPEVTQTPSHQVTQMGQEVILRCVPISNHLYFYWYRQILGQKVEFLVSFYNNEISEKSEIFDDQFSVERPDGSNFTLKIRSTKLEDSAMYFCASSWRGIRGEQYFGPGTRLTVT.

V is TRBV28 and J is TRBJ2-3; 10 bases align to TRBD2. The length of the CDR3 is 20 residues. Germline trimming cut 3 bases from V and 6 bases from J; bases unmatched to any gene: 21. Germline values: CDR1 MDHEN, CDR2 SYDVKM. For the CDR3, the DNA is TGTGCCAGCAGTTTGGTTCGGGGACGGCTAGCGGGAGTCCCGGTGGATACGCAGTATTTT. It encodes CASSLVRGRLAGVPVDTQYF.

V is TRBV19 and J is TRBJ2-7; 11 bases agree with TRBD2. The CDR3 runs to 15 residues. After removal of 5 bases from V and 6 bases from J, the junction contained 9 bases not matched to a gene. CDR1 and CDR2 from the germline V gene are LNHDA and SQIVND (reference sequence). The CDR3 DNA follows: TGTGCCAGTAGTCCGGGACTAGCGGAGGGCCGCGAGCAGTACTTC. It codes for CASSPGLAEGREQYF. Full variable domain (missing parts from reference TRBV19 and TRBJ2-7): DGGITQSPKYLFRKEGQNVTLSCEQNLNHDAMYWYRQDPGQGLRLIYYSQIVNDFQKGDIAEGYSVSREKKESFPLTVTSAQKNPTAFYLCASSPGLAEGREQYFGPGTRLTVT.

The chain uses TRBV5-1 and TRBJ2-7; 8 positions match TRBD1. Germline CDR1 SGHRS, CDR2 YFSETQ. This CDR3 comprises 15 residues. V lost 0 bases, J lost 4 bases, and 6 bases stayed unmatched. CDR3 amino acids: CASSLERQGAYEQYF. In DNA, the CDR3 is TGCGCCAGCAGCTTGGAGCGGCAGGGGGCATACGAGCAGTACTTC. The full variable domain, rest sourced from reference TRBV5-1 and TRBJ2-7, is KAGVTQTPRYLIKTRGQQVTLSCSPISGHRSVSWYQQTPGQGLQFLFEYFSETQRNKGNFPGRFSGRQFSNSRSEMNVSTLELGDSALYLCASSLERQGAYEQYFGPGTRLTVT.

The chain combines TRBV4-3 with TRBJ1-6; D uncertain. CDR1 LGHNA and CDR2 YSLEER come from the germline V gene. The CDR3 covers 14 residues. The V and J ends lost 0 bases and 8 bases respectively, with 8 bases between them. The CDR3 coding sequence is TGCGCCAGCAGCCAAGATTTTAGGGATTCACCCCTCCACTTT. This codes for CASSQDFRDSPLHF.

V usage is TRBV5-1 and J usage is TRBJ2-1; TRBD2 aligns across 11 bases. Germline trimming cut 4 bases from V and 0 bases from J; bases unmatched to any gene: 6. This CDR3 spans 17 amino acids. CDR1 SGHRS and CDR2 YFSETQ come from the germline V gene. CDR3 sequence (DNA): TGCGCCAGCAGCCCCAGACTAGCGGGATTCTCCTACAATGAGCAGTTCTTC. Amino acid sequence: CASSPRLAGFSYNEQFF.

This chain links TRBV7-2 with TRBJ1-2; TRBD1 might be the D (5 bases). V lost 5 bases and J lost 4, with 14 bases in between. The CDR3 runs 14 residues. CDR1 is SGHTA and CDR2 is FQGNSA in the germline V gene. CDR3 sequence: CASSPPGPRYGYTF. The CDR3 DNA reads TGTGCCAGCAGCCCCCCGGGACCGCGCTATGGCTACACCTTC.

The chain is built from TRBV5-1 and TRBJ2-7; possibly TRBD2 for D (6 bases). Germline V CDR1 and CDR2: SGHRS, YFSETQ. V was clipped by 4 bases and J by 0 bases, with 23 bases between them. The CDR3 totals 18 residues. CDR3 sequence reads: CASSRGWGVGQSSYEQYF. The CDR3 nucleotides read TGCGCCAGCAGCCGGGGATGGGGGGTTGGGCAGTCCTCCTACGAGCAGTACTTC.

V is TRBV18 and J is TRBJ2-2, with 12 positions matching TRBD2. Germline V gene sequence: CDR1 KGHSH, CDR2 LQKENI. The CDR3 consists of 17 residues. V lost 3 bases and J lost 5; bases outside the gene matches: 7. CDR3 in DNA: TGTGCCAGCTCACCGATGGGACTAGCGGGCCGGACCGGGGAGCTGTTTTTT. It yields the protein CASSPMGLAGRTGELFF.

The chain joins TRBV27 to TRBJ2-1, with D possibly TRBD1 on 6 matching bases. Deletions cut 5 bases from V and 0 bases from J, with 17 bases between. Germline assignment: CDR1 MNHEY and CDR2 SMNVEV (reference sequence). The CDR3 runs 17 residues. CDR3 bases: TGTGCCAGCAGTCTCGAAACAGGGTCAGTCTCCTACAATGAGCAGTTCTTC. This gives the protein CASSLETGSVSYNEQFF.

The V and J genes are TRBV27 and TRBJ2-2; no clear D. Germline lookup yields CDR1 MNHEY and CDR2 SMNVEV (reference sequence). This CDR3 region has 13 residues. V was clipped by 5 bases and J by 4 bases, with 8 bases between them. This CDR3 is CASSLTTTGELFF. The CDR3 DNA reads as TGTGCCAGCAGTCTGACCACCACCGGGGAGCTGTTTTTT.

The chain has TRBV4-3 and TRBJ1-6, with 7 bases that match TRBD1. J gave up 7 bases and V 1 base, and 1 base lay outside the gene matches. Germline V gene data show CDR1 as LGHNA and CDR2 as YSLEER. The CDR3 length is 14 residues. CDR3 coding DNA: TGCGCCAGCAGCCAAGGGGACAGAAATTCACCCCTCCACTTT. Translated, it gives CASSQGDRNSPLHF.

The chain is built from TRBV28 and TRBJ1-3; D ambiguous. The CDR3 spans 13 residues. Trimming took 2 bases from V and 4 from J, leaving 6 bases between them. The germline V gene encodes CDR1 MDHEN and CDR2 SYDVKM. CDR3 DNA: TGTGCCAGCAGTTTACCCGCAGGAAACACCATATATTTT. This codes for CASSLPAGNTIYF. The full variable domain, in which reference TRBV28 and TRBJ1-3 provide the parts outside the CDR3, is DVKVTQSSRYLVKRTGEKVFLECVQDMDHENMFWYRQDPGLGLRLIYFSYDVKMKEKGDIPEGYSVSREKKERFSLILESASTNQTSMYLCASSLPAGNTIYFGEGSWLTVV.

The V and J genes are TRBV9 and TRBJ2-7; TRBD1 aligns across 8 bases. The germline V gene has CDR1 SGDLS and CDR2 YYNGEE. The CDR3 loop spans 16 amino acids. V lost 0 bases, J lost 4 bases, and 9 bases stayed unmatched. CDR3 sequence (DNA): TGTGCCAGCAGCGTAGGGGTTACAGGGGGTCGGTACGAGCAGTACTTC. Translating gives CASSVGVTGGRYEQYF.

This chain links TRBV3-1 (or the pseudogene TRBV3-2) with TRBJ2-1, with 7 bases lining up with TRBD2. The ends lost 1 base at V and 6 bases at J; junction bases unmatched: 21. Germline assignment: CDR1 LGHDT and CDR2 YNNKEL (reference sequence). The CDR3 is 20 residues long. The CDR3 nucleotides are TGTGCCAGCAGCCAAGTTGTCTTGAGTGGCGTGGCGGGAGAGGGCAATGAGCAGTTCTTC. This sequence encodes CASSQVVLSGVAGEGNEQFF.

V and J are TRBV27 and TRBJ2-7; 7 bases agree with TRBD2. Germline V CDR1 and CDR2: MNHEY, SMNVEV (reference sequence). After removal of 5 bases from V and 0 bases from J, the junction contained 4 bases not matched to a gene. This CDR3 region has 14 residues. The CDR3 reads CASSAGTISYEQYF. The CDR3, as DNA: TGTGCCAGCAGTGCCGGGACTATCTCCTACGAGCAGTACTTC.

V is TRBV19 and J is TRBJ1-5, with unresolved D. The V gene lost 6 bases and the J gene lost 5 bases, with 8 bases spanning the gap. CDR1 is LNHDA and CDR2 is SQIVND in the germline V gene (reference sequence). CDR3 length: 12 residues. CDR3 bases: TGTGCCAGTAGCGGATCCTATCAGCCCCAGCATTTT. This sequence encodes CASSGSYQPQHF.

V gene TRBV30 combines with J gene TRBJ2-4, with D perhaps TRBD2 (6 bases). Trimming removed 0 bases from V and 0 bases from J, with 18 bases in between. The CDR3 is 18 residues long. Germline V lookup: CDR1 GTSNPN, CDR2 SVGIG (reference sequence). CDR3 in amino acids: CAWSVGPSRGEAKNIQYF. The CDR3 coding sequence is TGTGCCTGGAGTGTAGGCCCCTCCCGCGGGGAAGCCAAAAACATTCAGTACTTC.

Only a few counts were recorded for this clone. The V gene is TRBV5-7, the J gene TRBJ1-6; TRBD1 agrees at 10 bases. TRBV5-7 is treated as an ORF (open reading frame) with a function not yet certain. J gave up 0 bases and V 3 bases, and 9 bases lay outside the gene matches. The CDR3 sequence is 19 residues long. The CDR3 sequence is CASSWPGQGTYSYNSPLHF. Here the CDR3 DNA reads TGTGCCAGCAGCTGGCCGGGACAGGGGACCTACTCCTATAATTCACCCCTCCACTTT.

V usage is TRBV19 and J usage is TRBJ1-3; no clear D gene. The CDR3 covers 15 residues. Germline V CDR1 and CDR2: LNHDA, SQIVND (reference sequence). Trimming took 3 bases from V and 0 from J, leaving 9 bases between them. The CDR3 nucleotides are TGTGCCAGTAGTATGGGGAGTCTCTCTGGAAACACCATATATTTT. Translation gives CASSMGSLSGNTIYF.

The chain is built from TRBV30 and TRBJ2-2; D gene uncertain. This CDR3 has 13 residues. From germline, CDR1 is GTSNPN and CDR2 SVGIG (reference sequence). Trimming stripped 4 bases from V and 0 bases from J, with 6 bases between. The CDR3 here is CAWKTANTGELFF. The CDR3 DNA reads TGTGCCTGGAAGACGGCGAACACCGGGGAGCTGTTTTTT.

The chain is built from TRBV29-1 and TRBJ2-3; 10 bases map to TRBD1. The germline CDR1 and CDR2 sequences are SQVTM and ANQGSEA. There are 19 residues in the CDR3. The V gene end was trimmed by 7 bases and the J gene end by 0 bases; junction bases not matched to a gene: 19. CDR3 sequence reads: CSAANPKTGGISSTDTQYF. The CDR3 DNA follows: TGCAGCGCTGCAAATCCCAAGACAGGGGGCATTTCCAGCACAGATACGCAGTATTTT.

The rearrangement uses TRBV5-6 and TRBJ2-7, with D possibly matching TRBD1 (5 bases). Trimming took off 3 bases at V and 4 bases at J, with 8 bases between the two ends. Germline values: CDR1 SGHDT, CDR2 YYEEEE. The CDR3 spans 12 residues. The CDR3 DNA is TGTGCCAGCAGCTCCCAGGGATACGAGCAGTACTTC. It translates to CASSSQGYEQYF.

The V call is TRBV29-1, the J call TRBJ2-1; the match to TRBD2 covers 13 bases. V shed 4 bases and J 4 bases; nucleotides not matched to a gene: 10. CDR1 is SQVTM and CDR2 is ANQGSEA in the germline V gene. The CDR3 runs to 17 residues. The chain's CDR3 is CSVGLAGGLVIYNEQFF. The CDR3 coding sequence is TGCAGCGTTGGACTAGCGGGAGGCCTAGTTATTTACAATGAGCAGTTCTTC.

The chain's CDR3 is CASSFMTSGSENEQFF. CDR3 DNA: TGTGCCAGCAGCTTTATGACTAGCGGGAGCGAGAATGAGCAGTTCTTC. The chain links TRBV7-9 to TRBJ2-1; 12 bases match TRBD2. Germline V gene lookup returns CDR1 SEHNR and CDR2 FQNEAQ (reference sequence). The CDR3 sequence is 16 residues long. V lost 3 bases, J lost 7 bases, and 7 bases stayed unmatched.

The gene calls are TRBV2 and TRBJ2-5; D gene ambiguous. Germline CDR1 and CDR2: SNHLY and FYNNEI. Trimming left V 3 bases short and J 0 bases short, with 5 bases between. The CDR3 consists of 13 residues. The CDR3 loop is CASSDQYQETQYF. CDR3 in DNA: TGTGCCAGCAGTGACCAGTACCAAGAGACCCAGTACTTC. The full variable domain, its missing parts supplied by reference TRBV2 and TRBJ2-5, is EPEVTQTPSHQVTQMGQEVILRCVPISNHLYFYWYRQILGQKVEFLVSFYNNEISEKSEIFDDQFSVERPDGSNFTLKIRSTKLEDSAMYFCASSDQYQETQYFGPGTRLLVL.

The CDR3 nucleotides read TGTGCCAGCAGCAGACAGGGCGATGAGCAGTTCTTC. Amino acids: CASSRQGDEQFF. The chain links TRBV11-2 to TRBJ2-1; 7 positions match TRBD1. CDR1 and CDR2 (germline): SGHAT, FQNNGV. The CDR3 is 12 residues long. J was trimmed by 8 bases and V by 5 bases; bases with no gene match: 3.